This T cell receptor beta chain was documented in a study of blood T cell repertoires in COVID-19. The wider study: Acute and convalescent COVID-19 specimens originated in the United States, Italy and Spain. Sources were T cells, B-cell-depleted T cells, or PBMCs; the material itself was cDNA or gDNA.

Germline trimming cut 2 bases from V and 7 bases from J; bases unmatched to any gene: 6. Per germline, CDR1 SGDLS and CDR2 YYNGEE. The CDR3 runs to 14 residues. Method: immunoSEQ multiplex PCR; TCRdb's copy keeps in-frame clones and lacks some. Found here are some 250,000 clones, just under 90% of them singletons; the top ten hold around 3.7%. The study recruited people aged roughly 18 to 95 years across approximately 23 US areas. This chain connects TRBV9 to TRBJ2-7; TRBD1 agrees at 10 bases. The receptor's source is a woman aged 25 to 39 with acute COVID-19. The sequenced sample consisted of PBMCs or T cells enriched from blood (not recorded which). CDR3 DNA sequence: TGTGCCAGCAGCGTGGGACAGGGGACTGAGGAGCAGTACTTC. Translation gives CASSVGQGTEEQYF.